Given below is one T cell receptor (beta chain) in context. The antigen is not known. Sample treatment: oral pan-JAK inhibitor, 5-10 mg twice daily. Alopecia areata patients gave lesional scalp punch biopsies and peripheral blood samples. Isolated RNA was reverse transcribed into cDNA used as the sequencing template. The repertoire was sequenced with immunoSEQ multiplex PCR; TCRdb's copy has only in-frame clones and lacks some. The table includes over 85,000 clones, roughly 64% detected once. The data derive from a study of CD8+ T cells in alopecia areata. Study outcomes and limitations: Scalp clonality, together with expanded CD8+ clones among the top 100, fell significantly with tofacitinib.

The germline V gene has CDR1 SQVTM and CDR2 ANQGSEA. V lost 5 bases, J lost 6 bases, and 9 bases lay in between. The CDR3 extends over 11 amino acids. The receptor comes from a human donor with alopecia areata. The chain uses TRBV29-1 and TRBJ2-3; D is unclear. The input for sequencing was CD8+ T cells sorted from blood, taken at week 4, from a patient treated with tofacitinib. CDR3 nucleotides: TGCAGCGTTCTGCTTAGGGATACGCAGTATTTT. Encoded protein: CSVLLRDTQYF.